These 11 T cell receptor beta chains share one sample of origin, sequenced in a study of T cells in Graves' hyperthyroidism and ophthalmopathy. What was amplified from RNA transcripts were TCR beta CDR3 regions. TCR CDR3 regions were first amplified by RT-PCR with HTBI primers. TCRdb reprocessed the multiplex PCR reads with MiXCR, giving one entry per CDR3 protein. The sample yields approximately 200,000 distinct CDR3 sequences, about 17% seen once. The sample taken for sequencing was blood. The source is a middle-aged man with Graves' hyperthyroidism.

Many counts were recorded for this clonotype. The chain is built from TRBV15 and TRBJ2-3; D gene uncertain. Looked up from germline, CDR1 is LNHNV and CDR2 is YYDKDF (reference sequence). The CDR3 covers 15 residues. V gave up 0 bases and J gave up 9 bases, with 16 bases separating them. CDR3: CATSRDRAALSTQYF. The CDR3 DNA reads as TGTGCCACCAGCAGAGATAGGGCGGCTCTATCCACGCAGTATTTT.

Points on this clonotype: A much larger clone sits a single nucleotide away, making a read error possible. In DNA form, the CDR3 reads TGCGCCAGCAGCGCCCCGTCGGGAAAACACACTGAAGCTTTCTTT. Its protein is CASSAPSGKHTEAFF. This chain connects TRBV5-1 to TRBJ1-1; D not certain. Per germline, CDR1 SGHRS and CDR2 YFSETQ. V was pared by 4 bases and J by 3 bases, with 16 bases between. The length of the CDR3 is 15 residues.

This clonotype was found many times. This chain uses TRBV20-1 with TRBJ1-2; tentative D call: TRBD1 (6 bases). CDR3 length equals 13 residues. Trimming took off 3 bases at V and 8 bases at J, with 16 bases between the two ends. Germline V CDR1 and CDR2: DFQATT, SNEGSKA (reference sequence). The CDR3 here is CSARETGTGGYTF. The CDR3 region has the DNA TGCAGTGCTAGGGAAACAGGGACGGGGGGCTACACCTTC.

The J gene is TRBJ2-3, the V gene TRBV5-1; no definite D call. The germline gives CDR1 SGHRS, CDR2 YFSETQ. This CDR3 is built from 16 residues. Trimming cost V 0 bases and J 5 bases, with 16 bases left between them. CDR3 loop: CASSLAGGSLEDTQYF. Written as DNA, the CDR3 is TGCGCCAGCAGCTTGGCCGGTGGCTCATTAGAAGATACGCAGTATTTT.

This clonotype was observed at least ten times. This chain joins TRBV7-3 and TRBJ2-5; TRBD1 agrees at 7 bases. The CDR3 has 15 amino acids. The germline V gene encodes CDR1 SGHTA and CDR2 FQGTGA. J lost 2 bases, V lost 4 bases, and 7 bases had no gene match. CDR3 nucleotides: TGTGCCAGCAGCTCGTCGGGACAGTCACAAGAGACCCAGTACTTC. Protein sequence: CASSSSGQSQETQYF. The variable domain in full, with the rest retrieved from reference TRBV7-3 and TRBJ2-5, is GAGVSQTPSNKVTEKGKYVELRCDPISGHTALYWYRQSLGQGPEFLIYFQGTGAADDSGLPNDRFFAVRPEGSVSTLKIQRTERGDSAVYLCASSSSGQSQETQYFGPGTRLLVL.

The chain couples TRBV7-8 to TRBJ2-7; TRBD1 agrees at 7 bases. This CDR3 is 15 amino acids long. The V gene end was trimmed by 5 bases and the J gene end by 3 bases; junction bases not matched to a gene: 10. Germline loops: CDR1 SGHVS, CDR2 FQNEAQ. The CDR3 DNA reads TGTGCCAGCAGCAAGGGACAGAGTCCAGTCTACGAGCAGTACTTC. It is translated as CASSKGQSPVYEQYF.

This chain joins TRBV6-5 and TRBJ1-1; D gene unclear. This CDR3 contains 16 residues. The V gene's germline CDR1 is MNHEY and CDR2 SVGAGI. Trimming shortened V by 2 bases and J by 4 bases, and 17 bases separated the two germline ends. The CDR3 is CASSYGPAESPTEAFF. DNA for the CDR3: TGTGCCAGCAGTTACGGTCCAGCTGAATCCCCCACTGAAGCTTTCTTT.

In its sample, this clonotype was seen many times. V gene TRBV7-9 combines with J gene TRBJ2-4; D is undetermined. CDR3 length: 14 residues. Trimming removed 1 base from V and 1 base from J, with 5 bases in between. CDR1 is SEHNR and CDR2 is FQNEAQ in the germline V gene (reference sequence). The CDR3: CASSLGQAKNIQYF. In DNA form, the CDR3 reads TGTGCCAGCAGCTTAGGGCAGGCCAAAAACATTCAGTACTTC.

This clonotype occurred many times. V and J are TRBV6-5 and TRBJ1-5; D might be TRBD1 (5 bases). This CDR3 region has 14 residues. Germline loops: CDR1 MNHEY, CDR2 SVGAGI. Trimming removed 6 bases from V and 4 bases from J, with 13 bases in between. CDR3 protein: CASSRGVTNQPQHF. In DNA form, the CDR3 reads TGTGCCAGCAGCCGAGGGGTTACTAATCAGCCCCAGCATTTT.

This clonotype came up many times. The V call is TRBV7-6, the J call TRBJ2-7, with D perhaps TRBD1 or TRBD2 (5 bases each). The CDR3 length is 14 residues. Deletions cut 5 bases from V and 2 bases from J, with 13 bases between. Germline-derived CDR1 and CDR2 are SGHVS and FNYEAQ. The CDR3 bases are TGTGCCAGCAGCCCCCTTCGGGGACCCTACGAGCAGTACTTC. Protein product: CASSPLRGPYEQYF. Using reference TRBV7-6 and TRBJ2-7 for the parts outside the CDR3, the full variable domain is GAGVSQSPRYKVTKRGQDVALRCDPISGHVSLYWYRQALGQGPEFLTYFNYEAQQDKSGLPNDRFSAERPEGSISTLTIQRTEQRDSAMYRCASSPLRGPYEQYFGPGTRLTVT.

This clonotype showed up many times. V gene TRBV2 combines with J gene TRBJ2-5; D not certain. CDR3 length: 14 amino acids. Trimming left V 7 bases short and J 2 bases short, with 14 bases between. CDR1 and CDR2 from the germline V gene are SNHLY and FYNNEI. This CDR3 is CASNLLSSQETQYF. The CDR3 DNA is TGTGCCAGCAACCTTCTTTCCAGTCAAGAGACCCAGTACTTC.